Listed below are T cell receptor beta chains from one sample, sequenced in a study of cytomegalovirus exposure and HLA in healthy donors. Using immunoSEQ multiplex PCR, the repertoire was profiled, and TCRdb retains in-frame clones only, with some absent. The table has 55,000 to 70,000 clones, around 94% seen once. Sequencing used PBMCs. The source of these receptors is a man younger than 30 in good health and CMV-seronegative. Each CDR3 is given with its conserved first and last residue.

J	V	CDR3
TRBJ2-3	TRBV7-9	CASTGGGAHTDTQYF
TRBJ1-3	TRBV6-1	CASSEVPPGGVGNTIYF
TRBJ2-2	TRBV6-5	CASSYGVELFF
TRBJ2-5	TRBV28	CASSPKGVRETQYF
TRBJ2-2	TRBV4-3	CASSQETRANTGELFF
TRBJ2-5	TRBV10-3	CAISEPRETQYF
TRBJ2-6	TRBV7-8	CASSPPSPGGFAGANVLTF
TRBJ2-7	TRBV5-1	CASSLTGLAGEMQYF
TRBJ1-2	TRBV27	CASSLLGGDTSRGGYTF
TRBJ2-2	TRBV4-3	CASSQDRELFF
TRBJ2-5	TRBV25-1	CASSGNQETQYF
TRBJ2-2	TRBV7-2	CASSSGQVNTGELFF
TRBJ1-1	TRBV5-5	CASSAKQGVNTEAFF
TRBJ2-1	TRBV27	CASSTRPGNNEQFF
TRBJ2-7	TRBV7-8	CASSFFGSGTSGFLTYEQYF
TRBJ2-7	TRBV19	CASSSGGRRQIHF
TRBJ1-3	TRBV4-3	CASSQIARGSGNTIYF
TRBJ2-7	TRBV5-6	CASSLRGGTYEQYF
TRBJ2-2	TRBV2	CASKLGHSNTGELFF
TRBJ1-1	TRBV2	CASSGDWRNTEAFF
TRBJ2-5	TRBV6-1	CASLRDTETQYF
TRBJ1-2	TRBV28	CASSPHLSGLGGYTF
TRBJ2-7	TRBV5-4	CASSYPGQGYEQYF
TRBJ2-5	TRBV11-3	CASSLDGTGGLETQYF
TRBJ2-7	TRBV5-8	CASSSDIYEQYF
TRBJ1-3	TRBV29-1	CSVEVDSGNTIYF
TRBJ2-3	TRBV2	CASSAATPNRVESDTQYF
TRBJ2-2	TRBV19	CASSAPSSPGAGELFF
TRBJ1-2	TRBV10-1	CASSDPGRDGYTF
TRBJ1-1	TRBV5-4	CASSPPPQVGNTEAFF
TRBJ1-1	TRBV4-3	CASSQDGERAEAFF
TRBJ1-2	TRBV28	CASSPGQLNYGYTF
TRBJ2-7	TRBV28	CASSLAGGPREQYF
TRBJ1-2	TRBV19	CASSIDSSGIGVDGYTF
TRBJ2-2	TRBV6-1	CASSEGLASAGELFF
TRBJ2-2	TRBV4-1	CASSPGLAGKNTGELFF
TRBJ1-1	TRBV18	CASSPSTGGEAFF
TRBJ1-1	TRBV9	CASSAYSGTGYHEAFF
TRBJ1-1	TRBV4-3	CASSQGSLQWNTEAFF
TRBJ1-1	TRBV7-9	CASATGMNTEAFF
TRBJ2-2	TRBV5-5	CASSLQGNTGELFF
TRBJ2-3	TRBV2	CASSDQGNTQYF
TRBJ2-6	TRBV5-1	CASSLAPGDRVAGANVLTF
TRBJ2-3	TRBV2	CASSFLIQADTQYF
TRBJ2-1	TRBV6-1	CASSPLDRGHEQFF
TRBJ2-1	TRBV4-1	CASSQDRVQGNEQFF
TRBJ2-5	TRBV10-1	CASSANRGAGETQYF
TRBJ2-1	TRBV5-4	CASSWGQGEADEQFF
TRBJ2-1	TRBV5-1	CASSPGTSGSNEQFF
TRBJ1-5	TRBV4-1	CASSQDLGPNQPQHF
TRBJ2-5	TRBV7-3	CASSSIGGGQETQYF
TRBJ2-5	TRBV19	CASSMDRVGETQYF
TRBJ2-1	TRBV5-8	CASSLTGQSYNEQFF
TRBJ1-2	TRBV7-2	CASSFLLGGGYTF
TRBJ2-2	TRBV29-1	CSVASGQGAGELFF
TRBJ1-1	TRBV5-5	CASSLQGVKAFF
TRBJ2-4	TRBV2	CASSPQGGSGTSGPLAKNIQYF
TRBJ2-7	TRBV27	CASRQQDRLGSEQYF
TRBJ2-7	TRBV7-8	CASSPGTGDPRSYEQYF
TRBJ1-3	TRBV19	CASSVGQANSGNTIYF